Below are 25 T cell receptor beta chains sequenced from a single sample in a study of T cells after yellow fever vaccination. Each CDR3 protein gets one entry after TCRdb re-called the 5' RACE reads with MiXCR. This table has about 63,000 distinct CDR3 sequences, approximately 7.4% appearing once. The sequences come from CD8+ T cells sorted from PBMCs, collected 15 days after the yellow fever booster vaccination. Every receptor here comes from a man aged 25 to 45 who received the YFV17D yellow fever vaccine.

This clonotype was counted ten times or more. The chain recombines TRBV11-2 with TRBJ2-7, with 8 bases lining up with TRBD2. In germline, CDR1 is SGHAT, CDR2 FQNNGV. The CDR3 extends over 16 amino acids. V dropped 3 bases and J dropped 2; count of bases not matched to a gene: 9. CDR3 in DNA: TGTGCCAGCAGCTTCAAAGCTTTAGCGGGACCCTACGAGCAGTACTTC. Its translation is CASSFKALAGPYEQYF.

About this clonotype: One base away lies a much larger clone, so this may be a sequencing read error. This chain connects TRBV12-3 or TRBV12-4 to TRBJ1-1; 8 positions match TRBD1. CDR3 length: 18 amino acids. In DNA, the CDR3 is TGTGCCCGCAGTTCAATCGAAGCGTCAGGGACAGGGAACACTGAAGCTTTCTTT. Translation gives CARSSIEASGTGNTEAFF.

V usage is TRBV7-2 and J usage is TRBJ2-3, with D possibly matching TRBD2 (6 bases). With 3 bases removed from V and 5 bases from J, the gap between germline ends came to 6 bases. Germline CDR1 reads SGHTA; CDR2 reads FQGNSA. CDR3 length: 12 amino acids. In DNA, the CDR3 is TGTGCCAGCAGCTTTAGCGGAGATACGCAGTATTTT. Translation: CASSFSGDTQYF.

The genes are TRBV20-1 and TRBJ2-2; no clear D gene. The germline V gene encodes CDR1 DFQATT and CDR2 SNEGSKA (reference sequence). CDR3 length equals 13 residues. V lost 4 bases and J lost 5, with 11 bases in between. The CDR3 nucleotides read TGCAGTGCTACCGGGCAGGATACCGGGGAGCTGTTTTTT. This encodes CSATGQDTGELFF.

V gene TRBV5-6 combines with J gene TRBJ2-1, with TRBD1 as a possible D gene (6 bases). Per the germline V gene, CDR1 is SGHDT and CDR2 is YYEEEE. The CDR3 is 17 residues long. With 0 bases removed from V and 0 bases from J, the gap between germline ends came to 13 bases. CDR3 loop: CASSLGTAASSYNEQFF. CDR3 DNA sequence: TGTGCCAGCAGCTTGGGGACAGCGGCGAGCTCCTACAATGAGCAGTTCTTC.

In its sample, this clonotype was seen many times. V usage is TRBV7-2 and J usage is TRBJ2-1; 9 nucleotides agree with TRBD2. The ends lost 0 bases at V and 4 bases at J; junction bases unmatched: 7. Germline CDR1 and CDR2: SGHTA and FQGNSA. CDR3 size: 17 residues. Here the CDR3 reads CASSLAGREGGYNEQFF. DNA of the CDR3: TGTGCCAGCAGCTTAGCGGGGCGGGAGGGAGGATACAATGAGCAGTTCTTC.

At least ten counts were recorded for this clonotype. The chain is built from TRBV24-1 and TRBJ1-5; a possible D gene is TRBD1 (6 bases). This CDR3 region has 14 residues. The ends were cut back, 5 bases at V and 7 bases at J, with 14 bases in the middle. The germline gives CDR1 KGHDR, CDR2 SFDVKD. This CDR3 is CATSAPGAGQPQHF. The CDR3 nucleotides are TGTGCCACCAGTGCCCCGGGGGCAGGGCAGCCCCAGCATTTT.

This clonotype has at least ten counts. The chain has TRBV6-2 or TRBV6-3 and TRBJ2-7; no clear D gene. V lost 6 bases and J 6 bases, leaving 9 bases between the germline ends. The CDR3 extends over 11 amino acids. Germline CDR1 MNHEY, CDR2 SVGEGT. In nucleotides, the CDR3 is TGTGCCAGCAGGCTAATCGGCGAGCAGTACTTC. Its translation is CASRLIGEQYF.

This clonotype was picked up many times. The chain employs TRBV4-2 and TRBJ2-1; 8 positions agree with TRBD1. This CDR3 region has 11 residues. Trimming took 1 base from V and 16 from J; bases not matched to a gene: 3. Germline V gene data show CDR1 as LGHNA and CDR2 as YNFKEQ. CDR3 DNA: TGTGCCAGCAGCCAAGGGACAGGGAACTTCTTC. It codes for CASSQGTGNFF.

This clonotype was detected ten times or more. The rearrangement joins TRBV11-2 to TRBJ2-1; 7 bases agree with TRBD1. Trimming cost V 2 bases and J 9 bases; bases outside gene matches: 7. The CDR3 has 14 amino acids. In germline, CDR1 is SGHAT, CDR2 FQNNGV. For the CDR3, the DNA is TGTGCCAGCAGCTTATGGGGCAGGGGGTTTGAGCAGTTCTTC. Translation: CASSLWGRGFEQFF.

This clonotype was detected ten times or more. This chain's CDR3 is CASSIGLAGEGPSYEQYF. The CDR3 DNA reads as TGTGCCAGCAGCATCGGACTAGCGGGAGAGGGGCCCTCCTACGAGCAGTACTTC. The genes are TRBV6-5 and TRBJ2-7; 13 positions agree with TRBD2. The trim removed 6 bases at V and 0 bases at J, leaving 11 bases unmatched. The CDR3 has 18 residues. Per germline, CDR1 MNHEY and CDR2 SVGAGI.

This clonotype was seen at least ten times. The V gene is TRBV6-2 or TRBV6-3, the J gene TRBJ2-2; D not certain. V lost 6 bases and J 7 bases, leaving 3 bases between the germline ends. The germline CDR1 and CDR2 sequences are MNHEY and SVGEGT. The CDR3 spans 10 residues. The CDR3 spells CASRDGELFF. CDR3 nucleotide sequence: TGTGCCAGCAGGGACGGGGAGCTGTTTTTT.

This clonotype showed up just a few times. The chain uses TRBV20-1 and TRBJ1-1; 11 bases agree with TRBD1. The CDR3 loop spans 14 amino acids. V was pared by 6 bases and J by 10 bases, with 13 bases of the junction left unmatched. The V gene's germline CDR1 is DFQATT and CDR2 SNEGSKA (reference sequence). In DNA form, the CDR3 reads TGCAGTGCGCGGACAGGGGGCGCCGGGTATCGAGCTTTCTTT. Amino acid sequence: CSARTGGAGYRAFF.

This clonotype was seen repeatedly, ten times or more. The rearrangement uses TRBV12-5 and TRBJ2-1, with 7 bases lining up with TRBD2. This CDR3 is built from 17 residues. V shed 0 bases and J 5 bases; nucleotides not matched to a gene: 10. CDR1 is LGHNT, CDR2 FRNRAP, per germline. CDR3 DNA sequence: TGTGCTAGTGGTTTGGTACCAGGCGGGAGAGAGAACAATGAGCAGTTCTTC. This translates into CASGLVPGGRENNEQFF.

In its sample, this clonotype was seen many times. The J gene is TRBJ2-7, the V gene TRBV7-9; the match to TRBD2 covers 10 bases. This CDR3 has 14 amino acids. V shed 6 bases, J shed 5 bases, and the junction held 7 bases outside the gene matches. The V gene's germline CDR1 is SEHNR and CDR2 FQNEAQ (reference sequence). CDR3 coding DNA: TGTGCCAGCAGAAGGACTAGCGGTTTCGACGAGCAGTACTTC. As protein: CASRRTSGFDEQYF.

This clonotype was seen a few times. This chain uses TRBV30 with TRBJ1-1, with D perhaps TRBD1 (5 bases). The CDR3 has 11 residues. Germline CDR1 and CDR2: GTSNPN and SVGIG (reference sequence). Trimming took off 1 base at V and 7 bases at J, with 7 bases between the two ends. CDR3 amino acids: CAWSEGSEAFF. DNA of the CDR3: TGTGCCTGGAGTGAGGGGAGTGAAGCTTTCTTT.

This clonotype was counted ten times or more. This chain joins TRBV24-1 and TRBJ2-3; D is unclear. The V end lost 1 base, the J end lost 2 bases, and 12 bases lay between the germline ends. The CDR3 is 16 residues long. Germline V gene data show CDR1 as KGHDR and CDR2 as SFDVKD. The CDR3 loop is CATSDFSSPTTDTQYF. In DNA form, the CDR3 reads TGTGCCACCAGTGATTTCAGCAGTCCCACCACAGATACGCAGTATTTT.

With respect to this clonotype: Given a much more abundant clone one base away, this may be a read error. This chain uses TRBV20-1 with TRBJ2-7, with D unclear. In germline, CDR1 is DFQATT, CDR2 SNEGSKA (reference sequence). The length of the CDR3 is 13 residues. CDR3 amino acids: CSASEGYGYEHYF. DNA for the CDR3: TGCAGTGCTAGCGAAGGGTACGGCTACGAGCACTACTTC.

This clonotype was counted ten times or more. The J gene is TRBJ2-4, the V gene TRBV20-1; TRBD1 aligns across 9 bases. The ends lost 0 bases at V and 6 bases at J; junction bases unmatched: 12. CDR3 size: 17 residues. Looked up from germline, CDR1 is DFQATT and CDR2 is SNEGSKA (reference sequence). The CDR3 sequence is CSARDHDRDRDTNIQYF. Here the CDR3 DNA reads TGCAGTGCTAGAGATCATGACCGGGACAGGGACACAAACATTCAGTACTTC.

This clonotype was seen ten or more times. This chain joins TRBV12-3 or TRBV12-4 and TRBJ2-3, with 9 bases matching TRBD2. CDR3 size: 15 residues. V lost 5 bases to trimming and J lost 3 bases; unmatched junction nucleotides: 6. The CDR3 coding sequence is TGTGCCAGCAGTCCGGGACTAGCTCCGACAGATACGCAGTATTTT. This translates into CASSPGLAPTDTQYF.

This clonotype was counted at least ten times. This sequence joins TRBV3-1 and TRBJ2-5; 8 nucleotides align to TRBD2. The CDR3 is made up of 17 amino acids. Germline lookup yields CDR1 LGHDT and CDR2 YNNKEL (reference sequence). V shed 0 bases and J 5 bases; nucleotides not matched to a gene: 11. The CDR3 reads CASSQERFRGLVETQYF. CDR3 in DNA: TGTGCCAGCAGCCAAGAACGTTTCCGGGGACTAGTGGAGACCCAGTACTTC.

In this sample, this clonotype turned up many times. This rearrangement joins TRBV29-1 to TRBJ2-3; TRBD2 agrees at 8 bases. CDR1 is SQVTM, CDR2 ANQGSEA, per germline. There are 15 residues in the CDR3. The V segment lost 2 bases and the J segment 4 bases; nucleotides outside the gene matches: 8. CDR3: CSVETLSGRSDTQYF. The CDR3, as DNA: TGCAGCGTTGAAACGCTAAGCGGGAGATCAGATACGCAGTATTTT.

This clonotype was counted many times. The J gene is TRBJ1-5, the V gene TRBV11-2; no clear D. Germline lookup yields CDR1 SGHAT and CDR2 FQNNGV. Trimming shortened V by 8 bases and J by 1 base, and 9 bases separated the two germline ends. This CDR3 region has 13 residues. The CDR3 DNA reads TGTGCCAGCTCCCGTGGCAGCAATCAGCCCCAGCATTTT. It translates to CASSRGSNQPQHF.

This clonotype showed up many times. The chain carries TRBV20-1 and TRBJ2-4, with 7 nucleotides matching TRBD2. The junction had 10 bases not matched to a gene; V was cut back by 0 bases and J by 5 bases. The CDR3 extends over 16 amino acids. Germline-derived CDR1 and CDR2 are DFQATT and SNEGSKA (reference sequence). CDR3 coding DNA: TGCAGTGCTAGAGATAGTCGGGAGGACCCCCAAAACATTCAGTACTTC. Protein: CSARDSREDPQNIQYF.

This clonotype was seen ten or more times. The rearrangement uses TRBV20-1 and TRBJ2-1; D gene unclear. There are 13 residues in the CDR3. The germline gives CDR1 DFQATT, CDR2 SNEGSKA (reference sequence). Between the trimmed V and J ends, which lost 4 bases and 2 bases, there was a span of 9 bases. The CDR3 region is CSAIEVTYNEQFF. CDR3 DNA sequence: TGCAGTGCTATCGAGGTTACCTACAATGAGCAGTTCTTC.